Presented here are 27 T cell receptor beta chains from one specimen sequenced in a study of identical twins. TCRdb recomputed calls from the 5' RACE reads with MiXCR, one row per CDR3 protein. The sample comprises 650,000 to 800,000 distinct CDR3 sequences, more than 6.5% of which are singletons, and roughly 0.97% rests with the top ten. The data also belong to a second study, concerning yellow fever vaccine responses in identical twins.

The sequenced material came from PBMCs. The receptors originated from a woman younger than 35 in good health.

CDR3 in amino acids: CSARVLKTASYEQYF. In DNA form, the CDR3 reads TGCAGTGCTAGAGTTTTAAAAACAGCATCCTACGAGCAGTACTTC. The chain is built from TRBV20-1 and TRBJ2-7; no reliable D call. Germline V gene lookup returns CDR1 DFQATT and CDR2 SNEGSKA (reference sequence). Trimming removed 1 base at V and 1 base at J, with 14 bases between. This CDR3 region has 15 residues.

V usage is TRBV5-1 and J usage is TRBJ1-5, with a tentative D call TRBD1 (5 bases). The CDR3 covers 13 residues. V lost 2 bases to trimming and J lost 7 bases, with 10 bases between them. Germline lookup yields CDR1 SGHRS and CDR2 YFSETQ. In DNA, the CDR3 is TGCGCCAGCAGCTTCGACAGCCAGCAGCCCCAGCATTTT. It specifies CASSFDSQQPQHF.

This clonotype was counted many times. This chain links TRBV11-2 with TRBJ2-1; 9 nucleotides agree with TRBD2. Germline V lookup: CDR1 SGHAT, CDR2 FQNNGV. V lost 1 base and J lost 4; bases outside the gene matches: 5. The CDR3 consists of 16 residues. The CDR3 reads CASSLGGGRVYNEQFF. In DNA form, the CDR3 reads TGTGCCAGCAGCTTAGGGGGCGGGAGGGTTTACAATGAGCAGTTCTTC.

At least ten counts were recorded for this clonotype. V is TRBV29-1 and J is TRBJ2-1, with D perhaps TRBD2 (6 bases). The CDR3 totals 14 residues. Trimming removed 5 bases at V and 6 bases at J, with 17 bases between. The germline V gene encodes CDR1 SQVTM and CDR2 ANQGSEA. CDR3 DNA sequence: TGCAGCGTTCTAGGGAGTGGCGGGGCCAATGAGCAGTTCTTC. It yields the protein CSVLGSGGANEQFF.

This clonotype was counted a few times. The gene calls are TRBV29-1 and TRBJ1-1; no clear D. The ends were cut back, 7 bases at V and 1 base at J, with 7 bases in the middle. Germline V gives CDR1 SQVTM, CDR2 ANQGSEA. This CDR3 has 11 amino acids. CDR3 DNA sequence: TGCAGCGGCCAGCAGAACACTGAAGCTTTCTTT. This codes for CSGQQNTEAFF.

V usage is TRBV27 and J usage is TRBJ2-3; D unresolved. Germline V gene data show CDR1 as MNHEY and CDR2 as SMNVEV (reference sequence). This CDR3 spans 15 amino acids. The germline V and J ends were trimmed by 5 bases and 2 bases, with 14 bases remaining between them. For the CDR3, the DNA is TGTGCCAGCAGTCCAAGCGTAATTCTCACAGATACGCAGTATTTT. Protein sequence: CASSPSVILTDTQYF.

J is TRBJ2-1 and V is TRBV6-2 or TRBV6-3; D assignment may be TRBD1 or TRBD2 (5 bases each). V lost 6 bases, J lost 4 bases, and 25 bases lay in between. There are 18 residues in the CDR3. Germline V CDR1 and CDR2: MNHEY, SVGEGT. CDR3 DNA sequence: TGTGCCAGCAGGCCTATTTATGGGGCAGGGACGACATACAATGAGCAGTTCTTC. The encoded protein is CASRPIYGAGTTYNEQFF.

This clonotype was counted a few times. This rearrangement joins TRBV24-1 to TRBJ2-3, with a weak D call TRBD2 (7 bases). V lost 2 bases to trimming and J lost 7 bases, with 18 bases between them. Germline V lookup: CDR1 KGHDR, CDR2 SFDVKD. This CDR3 is 16 amino acids long. The DNA for the CDR3 is TGTGCCACCAGTGATTCCGGGGGGCCCGCCCGTAATACGCAGTATTTT. Translated, it gives CATSDSGGPARNTQYF.

This clonotype has a handful of counts. The V gene is TRBV28, the J gene TRBJ2-5; D is perhaps TRBD1 or TRBD2 (5 bases each). Germline V gene lookup returns CDR1 MDHEN and CDR2 SYDVKM. The CDR3 totals 13 residues. The germline V and J ends were trimmed by 6 bases and 5 bases, with 13 bases remaining between them. The DNA of the CDR3 is TGTGCCAGCAGGGGACGGGCAAAGGAGACCCAGTACTTC. Translation: CASRGRAKETQYF.

The J gene is TRBJ1-2, the V gene TRBV2; the D gene is possibly TRBD1 (5 bases). The CDR3 runs to 14 residues. CDR1 SNHLY and CDR2 FYNNEI come from the germline V gene. Trimming shortened V by 1 base and J by 2 bases, and 8 bases separated the two germline ends. CDR3 loop: CASSEVGGNYGYTF. The CDR3 nucleotides read TGTGCCAGCAGTGAAGTGGGGGGGAACTATGGCTACACCTTC.

This chain joins TRBV6-5 and TRBJ1-2; 7 bases map to TRBD1. CDR1 MNHEY and CDR2 SVGAGI come from the germline V gene. With 2 bases clipped from V and 0 bases from J, the junction kept 3 bases outside the gene matches. The CDR3 consists of 15 residues. The CDR3 nucleotides read TGTGCCAGCAGTTACCGAGGGACAGCTAACTATGGCTACACCTTC. Amino acid sequence: CASSYRGTANYGYTF.

This clonotype was observed a few times. The J gene is TRBJ2-4, the V gene TRBV3-1; D ambiguous. Per germline, CDR1 LGHDT and CDR2 YNNKEL (reference sequence). The CDR3 runs 14 residues. The V gene lost 6 bases and the J gene lost 2 bases, with 11 bases spanning the gap. The CDR3 loop is CASSSPGTKNIQYF. DNA of the CDR3: TGTGCCAGCAGTTCACCCGGTACCAAAAACATTCAGTACTTC.

This clonotype was observed a handful of times. The J gene is TRBJ2-5, the V gene TRBV20-1; 9 bases agree with TRBD2. Trimming removed 4 bases from V and 2 bases from J; junction bases left unmatched: 14. The CDR3 has 17 residues. The germline CDR1 and CDR2 sequences are DFQATT and SNEGSKA (reference sequence). CDR3 nucleotide sequence: TGCAGTGCTATCAGGAGCGGGAGGTTATCAGGGCAAGAGACCCAGTACTTC. It codes for CSAIRSGRLSGQETQYF.

This clonotype was seen a handful of times. This chain uses TRBV27 with TRBJ2-7, with 11 bases matching TRBD1. The ends lost 5 bases at V and 6 bases at J; junction bases unmatched: 9. The CDR3 has 15 amino acids. Per the germline V gene, CDR1 is MNHEY and CDR2 is SMNVEV (reference sequence). The CDR3 sequence is CASSGGTGGFGEQYF. The CDR3 coding sequence is TGTGCCAGCAGTGGGGGGACAGGGGGGTTCGGCGAGCAGTACTTC.

In this sample, this clonotype turned up a few times. The chain has TRBV12-3 or TRBV12-4 and TRBJ1-6; the match to TRBD1 covers 7 bases. Trimming at V came to 5 bases and at J to 7 bases, leaving 8 bases not matched to a gene. The CDR3 extends over 15 amino acids. CDR3: CASSQMTGNNSPLHF. For the CDR3, the DNA is TGTGCCAGCAGTCAGATGACAGGGAACAATTCACCCCTCCACTTT.

This clonotype was seen a handful of times. The chain carries TRBV5-1 and TRBJ2-1, with 7 bases matching TRBD2. This CDR3 contains 16 residues. Germline V gene lookup returns CDR1 SGHRS and CDR2 YFSETQ. V was clipped by 0 bases and J by 2 bases; unmatched bases: 5. The CDR3 sequence is CASSLVPSGPYNEQFF. As DNA, the CDR3 is TGCGCCAGCAGCTTGGTCCCTAGCGGACCCTACAATGAGCAGTTCTTC.

This clonotype was seen more than once but under ten times. The CDR3 here is CASSSALREQYF. DNA for the CDR3: TGTGCCAGCAGTTCCGCCCTACGCGAGCAGTACTTC. The rearrangement links TRBV12-3 or TRBV12-4 to TRBJ2-7; D call uncertain. CDR3 size: 12 residues. The ends were cut back, 4 bases at V and 6 bases at J, with 10 bases in the middle.

DNA of the CDR3: TGCGCCAGCAGTACGGGGCTTGGGGGGCGTCAAGAGACCCAGTACTTC. It yields the protein CASSTGLGGRQETQYF. The chain combines TRBV10-1 with TRBJ2-5; D is possibly TRBD1 or TRBD2 (6 bases each). CDR1 is WNHNN and CDR2 is SYGVQD in the germline V gene (reference sequence). The CDR3 is 16 amino acids. V was trimmed by 5 bases and J by 2 bases, leaving 18 bases between them.

This clonotype was picked up a small number of times. The V and J genes are TRBV12-3 or TRBV12-4 and TRBJ2-1; 8 bases are a match to TRBD2. With 7 bases clipped from V and 9 bases from J, the junction kept 11 bases outside the gene matches. The CDR3 is 14 residues long. The CDR3 nucleotides read TGTGCCAGCATTACGGGGGGGCCGGGTATTGAGCAGTTCTTC. Its protein product is CASITGGPGIEQFF.

This clonotype was detected a few times. This chain uses TRBV6-5 with TRBJ1-6, with D perhaps TRBD1 (6 bases). This CDR3 has 16 amino acids. Germline CDR1 MNHEY, CDR2 SVGAGI. Trimming stripped 2 bases from V and 4 bases from J, with 12 bases between. CDR3 in DNA: TGTGCCAGCAGTTACGCCCGGGGGCTTTATAATTCACCCCTCCACTTT. This codes for CASSYARGLYNSPLHF.

This clonotype was detected a few times. The genes are TRBV20-1 and TRBJ1-1; D is uncertain. This CDR3 comprises 12 residues. Germline-derived CDR1 and CDR2 are DFQATT and SNEGSKA (reference sequence). Trimming shortened V by 0 bases and J by 5 bases, and 7 bases separated the two germline ends. This CDR3 is CSARDSGTEAFF. CDR3 nucleotides: TGCAGTGCTAGAGATTCCGGGACTGAAGCTTTCTTT.

Ten or more counts support this clonotype. The chain employs TRBV12-3 or TRBV12-4 and TRBJ2-7, with 9 nucleotides matching TRBD2. CDR3 size: 13 residues. V lost 6 bases, J lost 2 bases, and 2 bases stayed unmatched. CDR3 residues: CASRLAGTYEQYF. DNA of the CDR3: TGTGCCAGCAGGCTAGCGGGAACCTACGAGCAGTACTTC.

In its sample, this clonotype was seen many times. The V and J genes are TRBV7-8 and TRBJ2-3; 7 nucleotides match TRBD2. Losses at the gene ends were 1 base for V and 5 bases for J; bases not matched to a gene: 12. This CDR3 has 17 residues. Germline V gene data show CDR1 as SGHVS and CDR2 as FQNEAQ. The CDR3 reads CASSLGVRSGGKDTQYF. The CDR3 nucleotides read TGTGCCAGCAGCTTAGGGGTACGGTCGGGAGGAAAAGATACGCAGTATTTT.

At least ten counts were recorded for this clonotype. This chain links TRBV29-1 with TRBJ2-3; possible D gene TRBD1, 5 bases. The CDR3 is made up of 15 amino acids. Germline CDR1 SQVTM, CDR2 ANQGSEA. Between the trimmed V and J ends, which lost 0 bases and 6 bases, there was a span of 16 bases. The CDR3 DNA reads as TGCAGCGTTGAAGATCGTACGGCAGGGTTGGATACGCAGTATTTT. Translating it yields CSVEDRTAGLDTQYF.

At least ten counts were recorded for this clonotype. The genes are TRBV27 and TRBJ2-1; D is undetermined. In germline, CDR1 is MNHEY, CDR2 SMNVEV (reference sequence). The V end lost 7 bases, the J end lost 5 bases, and 12 bases lay between the germline ends. The CDR3 covers 13 residues. CDR3 bases: TGTGCCAGCACCCCGAGAGGAAACAATGAGCAGTTCTTC. It is translated as CASTPRGNNEQFF.

The chain links TRBV9 to TRBJ2-2, with TRBD1 as a possible D gene (5 bases). The CDR3 is 15 amino acids. Germline V gene lookup returns CDR1 SGDLS and CDR2 YYNGEE. Between the trimmed V and J ends, which lost 3 bases and 4 bases, there was a span of 13 bases. In DNA form, the CDR3 reads TGTGCCAGCAGCGCCACCCCGACAGTCACCGGGGAGCTGTTTTTT. Residues: CASSATPTVTGELFF. Full variable domain (missing parts from reference TRBV9 and TRBJ2-2): DSGVTQTPKHLITATGQRVTLRCSPRSGDLSVYWYQQSLDQGLQFLIQYYNGEERAKGNILERFSAQQFPDLHSELNLSSLELGDSALYFCASSATPTVTGELFFGEGSRLTVL.

The chain links TRBV10-3 to TRBJ1-4; D is perhaps TRBD1 (5 bases). The CDR3 consists of 15 residues. Trimming stripped 4 bases from V and 0 bases from J, with 9 bases between. The germline CDR1 and CDR2 sequences are ENHRY and SYGVKD. The CDR3: CAISVGTSTNEKLFF. CDR3 DNA: TGTGCCATCAGTGTTGGGACTTCAACTAATGAAAAACTGTTTTTT.